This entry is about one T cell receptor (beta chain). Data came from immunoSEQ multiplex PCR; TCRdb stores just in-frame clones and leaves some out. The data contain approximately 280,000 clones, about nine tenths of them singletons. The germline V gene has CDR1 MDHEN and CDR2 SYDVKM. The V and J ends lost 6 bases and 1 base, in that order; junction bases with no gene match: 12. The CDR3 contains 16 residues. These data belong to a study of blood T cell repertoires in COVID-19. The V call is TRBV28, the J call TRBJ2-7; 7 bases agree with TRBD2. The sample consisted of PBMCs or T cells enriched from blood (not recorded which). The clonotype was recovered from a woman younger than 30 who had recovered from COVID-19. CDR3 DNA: TGTGCCAGCAGCCAAGCCCCGCGGGAGCAATCCTACGAGCAGTACTTC. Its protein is CASSQAPREQSYEQYF.